Below are 5 T cell receptor beta chains sequenced from a single sample in a study of blood T cells in healthy people across ages. A second 7 to 11 cycle PCR used barcoded and J-beta primers. TCRdb redid the calling of the 5' RACE reads with MiXCR, one entry per CDR3 protein. The data contain roughly 650,000 distinct CDR3 sequences, approximately 31% of them singletons. The sample comprised blood. The receptors stem from a woman older than 75 in good health.

Turning to this clonotype: A single base separates this from a much larger clone, so it may be a read error. The chain links TRBV28 to TRBJ2-3; either TRBD1 or TRBD2 may supply D (6 bases each). Germline CDR1 reads MDHEN; CDR2 reads SYDVKM. This CDR3 comprises 12 residues. The CDR3 bases are TGTGCCAGTCTGGGGGGCACAGAAACGCAGTATTTT. This codes for CASLGGTETQYF. Complete variable domain (other parts from reference TRBV28 and TRBJ2-3): DVKVTQSSRYLVKRTGEKVFLECVQDMDHENMFWYRQDPGLGLRLIYFSYDVKMKEKGDIPEGYSVSREKKERFSLILESASTNQTSMYLCASLGGTETQYFGPGTRLTVL.

Ten or more counts support this clonotype. The J gene is TRBJ2-1, the V gene TRBV27; 10 bases line up with TRBD2. Germline CDR1 is MNHEY and CDR2 is SMNVEV (reference sequence). V was pared by 4 bases and J by 10 bases, with 7 bases of the junction left unmatched. The CDR3 sequence is 14 residues long. DNA of the CDR3: TGTGCCAGCAGTTCGAGCGGGGGGGCGAGGGAGCAGTTCTTC. Encoded protein: CASSSSGGAREQFF.

Comment on this clonotype: This clone may be a read error of a much larger clone one base away. The chain links TRBV14 to TRBJ2-3; D not resolved. The CDR3 contains 11 residues. CDR1 is SGHDN and CDR2 is FVKESK in the germline V gene. In DNA, the CDR3 is TGTGTCAGCAGCTTCCGGGCCACGATGTATTTT. It yields the protein CVSSFRATMYF. Together with reference TRBV14 and TRBJ2-3, the CDR3 gives the full variable domain: EAGVTQFPSHSVIEKGQTVTLRCDPISGHDNLYWYRRVMGKEIKFLLHFVKESKQDESGMPNNRFLAERTGGTYSTLKVQPAELEDSGVYFCVSSFRATMYFGPGTRLTVL.

The chain employs TRBV30 and TRBJ2-1, with D unclear. This CDR3 region has 14 residues. Trimming pared 3 bases from V and 2 bases from J, leaving 11 bases between. The V gene's germline CDR1 is GTSNPN and CDR2 SVGIG (reference sequence). CDR3 in amino acids: CAWRDRPTYNEQFF. For the CDR3, the DNA is TGTGCCTGGAGGGACCGACCGACCTACAATGAGCAGTTCTTC.

This clonotype was seen many times. V is TRBV7-8 and J is TRBJ2-1; TRBD1 or TRBD2 may be the D gene (6 bases each). V was trimmed by 7 bases and J by 10 bases, leaving 17 bases between them. Germline-derived CDR1 and CDR2 are SGHVS and FQNEAQ. This CDR3 has 13 residues. CDR3 region: CASTPPGAWEQFF. The CDR3 DNA follows: TGTGCCAGCACCCCTCCGGGGGCCTGGGAGCAGTTCTTC.